This TCR beta chain was captured by sequencing in a study of T cell clones after liver transplantation. Study as a whole: As an antigen-independent comparator, third-party-reactive TCRbeta sequences came from pre-transplant mixed lymphocyte reactions. General study findings and limits: A larger donor-reactive than third-party decline suggested partial antigen-specific deletion.

The CDR3 spans 17 residues. Germline CDR1 and CDR2: SGHRS and YFSETQ. V was clipped by 7 bases and J by 5 bases, with 22 bases between them. Points on this clone: Antigen specificity is unknown.

Profiling relied on immunoSEQ multiplex PCR, and the TCRdb table lists in-frame clones only, not all of them. The sample contains 77,000 or so clones, around 80% of which appear only once. The chain couples TRBV5-1 to TRBJ2-6; no firm D call. Sequencing used CD4+ T cells from blood, obtained 12 months after liver transplant. The source is a human patient who received a liver transplant. Some T cells here may be from the graft donor. The CDR3 nucleotides are TGCGCCAGCTTGTTTCGATGTTCACAAAGTCGGGCCAACGTCCTGACTTTC. The encoded protein is CASLFRCSQSRANVLTF.